This is a list of T cell receptor beta chains from one sample in a study of cytomegalovirus exposure and HLA in healthy donors. Profiling relied on immunoSEQ multiplex PCR, and the TCRdb table lists in-frame clones only, not all of them. The table records about 360,000 clones, roughly 89% of them present only once. The sequencing sample was made of PBMCs. Receptors originate from a woman under 30 in good health and CMV-seronegative. Each CDR3 is given with its conserved first and last residue. A D gene is named only where the DNA matches it firmly. For some rows the clone size is stated as once, few or many, or as a class when expanded; others skip it.

v_call	cdr3_length	clone_size	j_call	d_call	cdr3_aa	cdr3_nt
TRBV28	12	-	TRBJ1-1	-	CASDSQNTEAFF	TGTGCCTCGGACTCCCAGAACACTGAAGCTTTCTTT
TRBV29-1	18	-	TRBJ2-5	-	CSVEDRGFEPWESLTQYF	TGCAGCGTTGAAGATCGGGGATTCGAACCGTGGGAATCTCTGACCCAGTACTTC
TRBV15	15	-	TRBJ2-1	TRBD2	CATSGSGRVYNEQFF	TGTGCCACCAGCGGTAGCGGGAGGGTCTACAATGAGCAGTTCTTC
TRBV7-9	15	few	TRBJ1-5	TRBD1	CASSLGTGVHQPQHF	TGTGCCAGCAGCTTAGGGACAGGGGTCCACCAGCCCCAGCATTTT
TRBV19	13	-	TRBJ1-1	-	CASRGTGWTEAFF	TGTGCCAGCCGTGGTACCGGTTGGACTGAAGCTTTCTTT
TRBV5-5	15	-	TRBJ2-5	TRBD2	CASSSGGSSQETQYF	TGTGCCAGCAGCTCCGGGGGGTCGTCCCAAGAGACCCAGTACTTC
TRBV6-1	17	-	TRBJ1-5	TRBD1	CASSELGQGRRYQPQHF	TGTGCCAGCAGTGAATTGGGACAGGGTAGACGATATCAGCCCCAGCATTTT
TRBV29-1	17	-	TRBJ2-3	TRBD2	CSVESWTSGDLTDTQYF	TGCAGCGTTGAATCCTGGACTAGCGGGGATCTCACAGATACGCAGTATTTT
TRBV7-3	15	few	TRBJ2-1	TRBD2	CASSSLADTYNEQFF	TGTGCCAGCAGCTCACTAGCGGATACCTACAATGAGCAGTTCTTC
TRBV11-2	14	-	TRBJ2-7	-	CASSLAPGSYEQYF	TGTGCCAGCAGCTTAGCCCCCGGCTCCTACGAGCAGTACTTC
TRBV2	14	-	TRBJ2-1	TRBD2	CASSREGSYNEQFF	TGTGCCAGCAGCCGGGAGGGCTCCTACAATGAGCAGTTCTTC
TRBV19	12	-	TRBJ2-7	-	CATRDEGYEQYF	TGTGCCACCCGAGACGAGGGCTACGAGCAGTACTTC
TRBV4-1	14	-	TRBJ1-2	-	CASSQEGSQRGYTF	TGCGCCAGCAGCCAAGAGGGTTCGCAGCGTGGCTACACCTTC
TRBV6-5	14	-	TRBJ2-7	TRBD1	CASSYGDRAYEQYF	TGTGCCAGCAGTTACGGAGACAGGGCTTACGAGCAGTACTTC
TRBV30	14	-	TRBJ2-5	TRBD1	CAWSGGLDQETQYF	TGTGCCTGGTCAGGGGGTCTCGACCAAGAGACCCAGTACTTC
TRBV28	15	-	TRBJ1-5	-	CASGGGGRGNQPQHF	TGTGCCAGCGGTGGGGGCGGCAGGGGCAATCAGCCCCAGCATTTT
TRBV9	15	-	TRBJ2-2	TRBD1	CASSVGQGAFGELFF	TGTGCCAGCAGCGTCGGACAGGGGGCTTTCGGGGAGCTGTTTTTT
TRBV6-6	16	once	TRBJ2-7	TRBD1	CASSYRVRDRDYEQYF	TGTGCCAGCAGTTACCGAGTGAGGGACAGGGACTACGAGCAGTACTTC
TRBV9	16	-	TRBJ2-3	-	CASSTRPNRGTDTQYF	TGTGCCAGCAGCACGAGACCAAACAGGGGCACAGATACGCAGTATTTT
TRBV6-1	14	few	TRBJ1-6	-	CASSTTGDNSPLHF	TGTGCCAGCAGTACGACCGGAGATAATTCACCCCTCCACTTT
TRBV7-9	14	-	TRBJ2-7	-	CASSASGVTYEQYF	TGTGCCAGCAGCGCCTCCGGGGTAACCTACGAGCAGTACTTC
TRBV7-3	14	once	TRBJ2-2	TRBD2	CASSLNGRDAELFF	TGTGCCAGCAGCTTAAATGGGAGGGATGCTGAGCTGTTTTTT
TRBV27	16	-	TRBJ2-2	TRBD1	CASSLNDRGHTGELFF	TGTGCCAGCAGTTTAAACGACAGGGGGCACACCGGGGAGCTGTTTTTT
TRBV5-1	15	-	TRBJ2-3	TRBD2	CASSLSGLATDTQYF	TGCGCCAGCAGCTTGTCCGGACTAGCCACAGATACGCAGTATTTT
TRBV30	14	-	TRBJ1-1	TRBD1	CAWMGQRVNTEAFF	TGTGCCTGGATGGGACAGCGGGTAAACACTGAAGCTTTCTTT
TRBV6-1	13	-	TRBJ2-5	TRBD1	CASSRQGRETQYF	TGTGCCAGCAGCCGACAGGGGAGAGAGACCCAGTACTTC
TRBV19	15	-	TRBJ2-7	-	CASSIIGLAFDEQYF	TGTGCCAGTAGTATAATAGGCCTAGCTTTCGACGAGCAGTACTTC
TRBV30	14	-	TRBJ2-7	TRBD1	CAWSGIQGEEEQYF	TGTGCCTGGAGTGGAATACAGGGGGAGGAGGAGCAGTACTTC
TRBV28	15	-	TRBJ1-5	TRBD1	CASSLGTAVGQPQHF	TGTGCCAGCAGTTTAGGGACAGCGGTGGGACAGCCCCAGCATTTT
TRBV4-2	14	-	TRBJ2-1	-	CASSQALLYNEQFF	TGTGCCAGCAGCCAAGCCCTTCTATACAATGAGCAGTTCTTC
TRBV9	16	-	TRBJ2-2	-	CASSPYSGPTGGELFF	TGTGCCAGCAGCCCGTATAGCGGCCCCACTGGCGGGGAGCTGTTTTTT
TRBV27	15	-	TRBJ2-3	-	CASSPQGGWADTQYF	TGTGCCAGCAGTCCCCAGGGGGGCTGGGCAGATACGCAGTATTTT
TRBV10-2	15	-	TRBJ1-1	-	CASRGAGVGVAEAFF	TGCGCCAGCAGGGGGGCAGGGGTAGGTGTGGCTGAAGCTTTCTTT
TRBV19	14	-	TRBJ2-3	TRBD2	CASTSGGPSDTQYF	TGTGCCAGTACTAGCGGGGGACCCTCAGATACGCAGTATTTT
TRBV7-2	15	-	TRBJ1-5	-	CASSLDNSRNQPQHF	TGTGCCAGCAGCTTAGATAACAGCCGCAATCAGCCCCAGCATTTT
TRBV4-1	12	-	TRBJ2-3	-	CASSQIADTQYF	TGCGCCAGCAGCCAGATAGCAGATACGCAGTATTTT